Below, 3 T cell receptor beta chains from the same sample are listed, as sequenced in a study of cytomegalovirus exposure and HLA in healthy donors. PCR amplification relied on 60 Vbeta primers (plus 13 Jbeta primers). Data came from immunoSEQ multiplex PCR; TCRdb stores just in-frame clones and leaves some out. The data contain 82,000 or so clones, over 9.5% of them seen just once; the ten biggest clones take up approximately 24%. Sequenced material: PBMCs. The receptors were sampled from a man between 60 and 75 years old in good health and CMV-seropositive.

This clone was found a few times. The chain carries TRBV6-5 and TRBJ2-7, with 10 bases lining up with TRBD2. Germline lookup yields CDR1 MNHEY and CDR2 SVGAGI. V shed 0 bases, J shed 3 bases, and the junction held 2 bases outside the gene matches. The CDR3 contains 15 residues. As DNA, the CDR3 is TGTGCCAGCAGTTACTCGAGCGGGGGGGGCTACGAGCAGTACGTC. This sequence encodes CASSYSSGGGYEQYV.

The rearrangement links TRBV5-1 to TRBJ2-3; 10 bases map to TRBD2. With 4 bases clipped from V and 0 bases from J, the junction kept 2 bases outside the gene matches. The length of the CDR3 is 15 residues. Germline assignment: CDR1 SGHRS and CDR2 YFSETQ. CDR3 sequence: CASSPTSGSTDTQYF. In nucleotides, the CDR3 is TGCGCCAGCAGCCCGACTAGCGGGAGCACAGATACGCAGTATTTT. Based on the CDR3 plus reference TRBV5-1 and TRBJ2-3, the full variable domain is KAGVTQTPRYLIKTRGQQVTLSCSPISGHRSVSWYQQTPGQGLQFLFEYFSETQRNKGNFPGRFSGRQFSNSRSEMNVSTLELGDSALYLCASSPTSGSTDTQYFGPGTRLTVL.

The CDR3 sequence: CASSGDSRTGELFF. DNA for the CDR3: TGTGCCAGCAGCGGCGACTCGCGCACCGGGGAGCTGTTTTTT. The chain couples TRBV5-6 to TRBJ2-2; no clear D gene. The V end was cut by 4 bases, the J end by 4 bases, with 11 bases between. This CDR3 has 14 residues. From germline, CDR1 is SGHDT and CDR2 YYEEEE.